This T cell receptor beta chain was sequenced in a study of graft-versus-host responses after intestinal transplantation. Study context: Each recipient received a multivisceral, liver-intestinal, or isolated intestinal graft. Recipients across the board were started on anti-thymocyte globulin induction, then kept on tacrolimus and steroids for roughly 3 years. Regarding the study as a whole: Present in recipient marrow, GvH clones included some that appeared first in ileum or blood. Maximum circulating GvH clone levels tracked with early post-transplant HvG decreases.

About this clone itself: Antigen: not known.

TCRdb's table, derived via immunoSEQ multiplex PCR, lists solely in-frame clones and lacks some. This table has 100,000 or so clones, 91% appearing once. The CDR3 runs 15 residues. Per the germline V gene, CDR1 is MDHEN and CDR2 is SYDVKM. V was clipped by 2 bases and J by 1 base; unmatched bases: 3. V gene TRBV28 combines with J gene TRBJ2-7, with TRBD2 identical over 9 bases. The sample was unstimulated CD4+ T cells sorted from spleen or lymph node cells, taken before transplant. The clonotype was recovered from a human donor who was the organ donor for an intestinal transplant. CDR3 nucleotides: TGTGCCAGCAGTTTAGCCCTAGCGGGGTCCTACGAGCAGTACTTC. As protein: CASSLALAGSYEQYF.